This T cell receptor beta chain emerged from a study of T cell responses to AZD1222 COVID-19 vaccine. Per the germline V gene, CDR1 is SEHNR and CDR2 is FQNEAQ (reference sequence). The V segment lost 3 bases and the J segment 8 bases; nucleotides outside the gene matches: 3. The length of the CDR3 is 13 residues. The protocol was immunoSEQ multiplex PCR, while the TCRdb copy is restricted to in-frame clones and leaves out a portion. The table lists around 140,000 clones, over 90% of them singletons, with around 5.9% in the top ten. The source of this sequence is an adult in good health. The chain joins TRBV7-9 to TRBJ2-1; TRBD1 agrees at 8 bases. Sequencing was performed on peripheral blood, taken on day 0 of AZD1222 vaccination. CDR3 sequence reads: CASSLTGEDEQFF. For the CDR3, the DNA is TGTGCCAGCAGCTTGACAGGGGAGGATGAGCAGTTCTTC.